This T cell receptor beta chain was found in a study of regulatory T cells in long-lasting Graves disease. Study observations and caveats: There was favoring of TRBV28, TRBJ1-2 and TRBJ2-5 in persistent disease.

V dropped 6 bases and J dropped 4; count of bases not matched to a gene: 8. The CDR3 covers 14 residues. From germline, CDR1 is SQVTM and CDR2 ANQGSEA. Sample time point: newly diagnosed GD, antithyroid drugs for less than 3 months. The authors made the TCR library using RNA they extracted from PBMCs. This clonotype was counted only a few times. What it binds is unknown. CDR3 regions were amplified by Arm-PCR using iRepertoire HTBI primers to build TCR beta libraries. TCRdb reprocessed the multiplex PCR reads with MiXCR, giving one entry per CDR3 protein. The data hold hundreds of thousands of distinct CDR3 sequences, with more than 15% observed a single time.

The sample was peripheral blood mononuclear cells (PBMCs), taken at new diagnosis, from a patient treated with antithyroid drugs. The source is a female donor with Graves disease. V is TRBV29-1 and J is TRBJ2-4, with 8 bases that match TRBD1. CDR3 in amino acids: CSVVDTGGKNIQYF. In DNA form, the CDR3 reads TGCAGCGTCGTTGACACAGGGGGGAAAAACATTCAGTACTTC.